This T cell receptor (beta chain) was documented in a study of T cells after yellow fever vaccination. This clonotype was seen many times. The CDR3 length is 14 residues. Losses at the gene ends were 3 bases for V and 1 base for J; bases not matched to a gene: 2. TCRdb re-analysed the 5' RACE reads in MiXCR, keeping a single row per CDR3 protein. The profile shows under 200,000 distinct CDR3 sequences, approximately 6.7% of them singletons. The source material was CD4+ T cells sorted from PBMCs, sampled 5 to 6 days after the first yellow fever vaccination. This clonotype originated in a young man who received the YFV17D yellow fever vaccine. This sequence joins TRBV12-3 or TRBV12-4 and TRBJ2-5, with TRBD1 matching 7 bases. For the CDR3, the DNA is TGTGCCAGCAGTTTTGCAGGGGGCCAAGAGACCCAGTACTTC. This codes for CASSFAGGQETQYF.